This T cell receptor (beta chain) was observed in a study of vaccination effects on CD4 cells after COVID-19. V gave up 2 bases and J gave up 3 bases, with 7 bases separating them. This CDR3 comprises 13 residues. Germline CDR1 reads MNHNS; CDR2 reads SASEGT. Before sequencing took place, the ViraFEST assay used viral peptide pools to expand antigen-specific CD4+ T cells. Following culture for 9 to 11 days, CD4+ T cells were isolated. Participants received two doses of either the BNT162b2 or mRNA-1273 vaccine. The authors exchanged half the medium for IL-2 medium on days 3 and 7. TCRdb's copy holds only in-frame clones and misses some; the assay was immunoSEQ multiplex PCR. The sample has tens of thousands of clones; about three quarters are singletons. For this clone: What it binds is not known.

Sequenced here: CD4+ T cells from PBMCs cultured with SARS-CoV-2 spike peptides, sampled after COVID-19 vaccination. This chain connects TRBV6-1 to TRBJ1-1, with D hard to call. The TCR was taken from a human donor who received a COVID-19 vaccine. Some clones in this sample may be carry-over from other donors' samples. The CDR3 DNA sequence: TGTGCCAGCAGTGAACGAGGGTACACTGAAGCTTTCTTT. Translating gives CASSERGYTEAFF.